This T cell receptor (beta chain) was retrieved from a study of blood T cell repertoires in COVID-19. Study overall: T cells, B-cell-depleted T cells, or PBMCs supplied cDNA or gDNA.

CDR3 length equals 13 residues. Trimming stripped 1 base from V and 7 bases from J, with 8 bases between. Original methodology: Quantification of nucleated cells was approximated via reference gene primer amplification. Libraries were prepared by immunoSEQ multiplex PCR; TCRdb keeps only in-frame clonotypes and omits some of them. D and trimming were read from the DNA, whereas the V and J calls and clone size are those reported in that table. The data hold about 71,000 clones, with around nine tenths observed a single time. This chain joins TRBV12-3 or TRBV12-4 and TRBJ1-5; no reliable D call. The sequence was collected from a woman aged 18-29 years with acute or convalescent COVID-19. The sequenced material came from peripheral blood. In nucleotides, the CDR3 is TGTGCCAGCAGTTTAGATCCTGAGCAGCCCCAGCATTTT. This codes for CASSLDPEQPQHF.